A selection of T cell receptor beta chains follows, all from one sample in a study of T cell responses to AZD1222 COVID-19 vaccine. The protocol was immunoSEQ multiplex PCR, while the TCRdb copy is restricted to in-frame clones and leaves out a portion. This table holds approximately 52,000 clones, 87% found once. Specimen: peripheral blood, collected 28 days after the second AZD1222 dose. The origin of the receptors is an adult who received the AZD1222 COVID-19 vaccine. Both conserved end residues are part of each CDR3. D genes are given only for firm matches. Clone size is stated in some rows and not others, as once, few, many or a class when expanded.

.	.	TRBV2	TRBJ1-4	CASSVRRRGEKLFF	TGTGCCAGCAGTGTACGCCGCAGGGGTGAAAAACTGTTTTTT
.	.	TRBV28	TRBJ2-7	CASSLVREQYF	TGTGCCAGCAGTTTAGTCCGCGAGCAGTACTTC
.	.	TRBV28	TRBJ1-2	CASSFPGRFYGYTF	TGTGCCAGCAGTTTTCCCGGGCGATTCTATGGCTACACCTTC
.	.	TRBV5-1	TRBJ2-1	CASSPLGENTYNEQFF	TGCGCCAGCAGCCCTCTCGGGGAAAATACCTACAATGAGCAGTTCTTC
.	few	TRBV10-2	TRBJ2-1	CASSGRDSGAHEQFF	TGCGCCAGCAGTGGCCGGGACTCCGGAGCCCATGAGCAGTTCTTC
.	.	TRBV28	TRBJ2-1	CASSEDTGRSYNEQFF	TGTGCCAGCAGCGAGGACACAGGCCGCTCCTACAATGAGCAGTTCTTC
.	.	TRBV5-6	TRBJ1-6	CASSLFSTQPLHF	TGTGCCAGCAGCTTGTTTTCGACCCAACCCCTCCACTTT
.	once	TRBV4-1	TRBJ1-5	CASSQQYGDPRQPQHF	TGCGCCAGCAGCCAGCAATATGGGGACCCCAGGCAGCCCCAGCATTTT
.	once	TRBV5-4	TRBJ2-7	CASSRNNLYEQYF	TGTGCCAGCAGCCGGAACAACCTCTACGAGCAGTACTTC
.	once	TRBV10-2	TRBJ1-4	CACRDTNEKLFF	TGCGCCTGCCGGGACACTAATGAAAAACTGTTTTTT
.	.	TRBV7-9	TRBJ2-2	CASSLRDTGELFF	TGTGCCAGCAGCTTAAGAGACACCGGGGAGCTGTTTTTT
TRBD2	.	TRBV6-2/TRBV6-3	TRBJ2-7	CASSYPGLRTRENYEQYF	TGTGCCAGCAGTTACCCGGGCCTCCGGACTAGGGAAAACTACGAGCAGTACTTC
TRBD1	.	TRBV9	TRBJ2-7	CASSVGGTGVTYEQYF	TGTGCCAGCAGCGTAGGGGGGACAGGGGTCACCTACGAGCAGTACTTC
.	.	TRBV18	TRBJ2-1	CASSPPIISSYNEQFF	TGTGCCAGCTCACCACCGATTATTAGCTCCTACAATGAGCAGTTCTTC
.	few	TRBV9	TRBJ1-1	CASSVDGGGTEAFF	TGTGCCAGCAGCGTAGACGGGGGCGGAACTGAAGCTTTCTTT
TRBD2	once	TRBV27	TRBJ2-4	CASSFRASGRGPDIQYF	TGTGCCAGCAGTTTCAGGGCTAGCGGGAGGGGGCCGGACATTCAGTACTTC
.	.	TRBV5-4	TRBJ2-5	CASSLGLAGQETQYF	TGTGCCAGCAGCTTGGGTCTGGCGGGACAAGAGACCCAGTACTTC
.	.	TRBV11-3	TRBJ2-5	CASSSGDGYQETQYF	TGTGCCAGCAGCTCGGGGGACGGGTACCAAGAGACCCAGTACTTC
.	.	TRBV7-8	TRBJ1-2	CASRADSFGYGYTF	TGTGCCAGCAGAGCGGACAGCTTCGGCTATGGCTACACCTTC
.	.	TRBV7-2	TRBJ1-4	CASSLGPNRRGEKLFF	TGTGCCAGCAGCTTAGGTCCCAACAGGCGGGGTGAAAAACTGTTTTTT
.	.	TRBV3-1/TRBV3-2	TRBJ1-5	CASSLNPGRNQPQHF	TGTGCCAGCAGCCTTAATCCGGGGCGCAATCAGCCCCAGCATTTT
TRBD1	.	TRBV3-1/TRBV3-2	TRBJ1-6	CASSPPGQGKLHF	TGTGCCAGCAGCCCCCCGGGACAGGGTAAACTCCACTTT
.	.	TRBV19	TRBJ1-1	CASSTQGWVTEAFF	TGTGCCAGTAGTACTCAGGGGTGGGTCACTGAAGCTTTCTTT
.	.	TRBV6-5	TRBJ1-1	CASSYSGGRLGTEAFF	TGTGCCAGCAGTTACAGTGGGGGCCGGTTGGGCACTGAAGCTTTCTTT
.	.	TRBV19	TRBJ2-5	CASSIGLGGVETQYF	TGTGCCAGTAGTATTGGTTTGGGGGGAGTAGAGACCCAGTACTTC
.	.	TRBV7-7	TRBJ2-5	CASSPGTGRETQYF	TGTGCTAGCAGCCCAGGGACCGGTCGGGAGACCCAGTACTTC
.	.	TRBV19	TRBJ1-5	CASRMTTGANQPQHF	TGTGCCAGTAGGATGACGACAGGCGCGAATCAGCCCCAGCATTTT
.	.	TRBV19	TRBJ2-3	CASSIDLRRSTDTQYF	TGTGCCAGTAGTATAGATCTCCGGCGGAGCACAGATACGCAGTATTTT
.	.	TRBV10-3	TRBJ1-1	CAINKRMMGTEAFF	TGTGCCATCAATAAGAGAATGATGGGGACTGAAGCTTTCTTT
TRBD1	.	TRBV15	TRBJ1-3	CATSRRDRPGNTIYF	TGTGCCACCAGCCGCCGGGACAGACCTGGAAACACCATATATTTT
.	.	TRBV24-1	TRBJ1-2	CATSDPATGNYGYTF	TGTGCCACCAGTGATCCGGCGACTGGTAACTATGGCTACACCTTC
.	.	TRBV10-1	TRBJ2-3	CASSQSGGKAQYF	TGCGCCAGCAGCCAATCTGGGGGCAAGGCGCAGTATTTT
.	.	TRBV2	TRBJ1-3	CASSARDTAFSGNTIYF	TGTGCCAGCAGTGCCCGGGACACCGCTTTCTCTGGAAACACCATATATTTT
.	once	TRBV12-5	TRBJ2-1	CASGFSFEQFF	TGTGCTAGTGGTTTTTCCTTTGAGCAGTTCTTC
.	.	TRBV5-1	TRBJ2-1	CASAEDIYNEQFF	TGCGCCAGCGCGGAGGACATCTACAATGAGCAGTTCTTC
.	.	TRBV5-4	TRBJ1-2	CASSFGGAQGYTF	TGTGCCAGCAGCTTCGGGGGGGCGCAAGGCTACACCTTC
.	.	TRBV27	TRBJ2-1	CASSRKGTYNEQFF	TGTGCCAGCAGTCGGAAAGGGACCTACAATGAGCAGTTCTTC
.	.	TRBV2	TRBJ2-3	CASTQGGRDTQYF	TGTGCCAGCACCCAGGGGGGTAGAGATACGCAGTATTTT
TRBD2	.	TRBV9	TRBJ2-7	CASSVVMVVTGTSGRPGSYEQYF	TGTGCCAGCAGCGTAGTAATGGTGGTAACTGGGACTAGCGGGAGGCCTGGATCCTACGAGCAGTACTTC
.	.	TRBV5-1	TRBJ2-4	CASSADRTAKNIQYF	TGCGCCAGCAGCGCAGACAGGACTGCCAAAAACATTCAGTACTTC
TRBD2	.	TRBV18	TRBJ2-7	CASSPASGTSGSGEQYF	TGTGCCAGCTCACCCGCGTCCGGGACTAGCGGGAGTGGGGAGCAGTACTTC
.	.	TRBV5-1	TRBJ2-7	CASSLATGYEQYF	TGCGCCAGCAGCTTGGCCACAGGTTACGAGCAGTACTTC
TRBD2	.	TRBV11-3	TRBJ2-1	CASSLGSGRARGAYNEQFF	TGTGCCAGCAGCTTAGGGAGCGGGAGGGCAAGGGGCGCCTACAATGAGCAGTTCTTC
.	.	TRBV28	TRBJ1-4	CASSLKQGGREKLFF	TGTGCCAGCAGTCTAAAACAGGGAGGCCGCGAAAAACTGTTTTTT
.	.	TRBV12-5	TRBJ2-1	CASGLGTSNEQFF	TGTGCTAGTGGTTTGGGAACTAGCAATGAGCAGTTCTTC
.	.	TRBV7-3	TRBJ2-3	CASSLSRKGTDTQYF	TGTGCCAGCAGCTTAAGCCGGAAAGGCACAGATACGCAGTATTTT
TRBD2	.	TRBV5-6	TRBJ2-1	CASSVIAGVSYNEQFF	TGTGCCAGCAGCGTGATAGCGGGAGTTTCCTACAATGAGCAGTTCTTC
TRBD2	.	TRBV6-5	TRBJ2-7	CASRHGGEFGEQYF	TGTGCCAGCAGACATGGGGGGGAATTTGGGGAGCAGTACTTC
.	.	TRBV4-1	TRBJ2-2	CAIRPTGGTGELFF	TGCGCCATCCGACCGACAGGCGGGACCGGGGAGCTGTTTTTT
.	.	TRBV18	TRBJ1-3	CASSPQGAGNTIYF	TGTGCCAGCTCACCACAGGGGGCTGGAAACACCATATATTTT
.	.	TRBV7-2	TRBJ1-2	CASSLASRDGYGYTF	TGTGCCAGCAGCTTAGCGTCCAGGGATGGTTATGGCTACACCTTC
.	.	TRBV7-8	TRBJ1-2	CASSLAGTEYGYTF	TGTGCCAGCAGCTTAGCCGGGACGGAGTATGGCTACACCTTC